This T cell receptor (beta chain) was documented in a study of T cells in Graves' hyperthyroidism and ophthalmopathy. This clonotype was counted many times. The antigen is undetermined. This CDR3 has 15 amino acids. J was trimmed by 2 bases and V by 0 bases; bases with no gene match: 6. CDR1 is DFQATT, CDR2 SNEGSKA, per germline (reference sequence). Study-level results: Ophthalmopathy got predicted by the model a median about 6.7 months before its onset.

Clinical symptoms, serum thyroxine and TRAb, thyroid ultrasound and orbital computed tomography together formed the diagnostic basis. RNA transcripts yielded amplified TCR beta CDR3 regions. When the TCR CDR3 underwent first-round RT-PCR, the HTBI primer set was used. TCRdb reprocessed the multiplex PCR reads via MiXCR and lists one record per CDR3 protein. The data show about 640,000 distinct CDR3 sequences, roughly 20% seen once. Sequenced material: blood. V usage is TRBV20-1 and J usage is TRBJ2-7; TRBD2 aligns across 8 bases. The receptor was isolated from a man aged 25-40 years with Graves' ophthalmopathy. The CDR3 region is CSARDYGTRTYEQYF. The CDR3 DNA is TGCAGTGCTAGAGACTATGGGACTAGAACCTACGAGCAGTACTTC.